Presented here are 20 T cell receptor beta chains from one specimen sequenced in a study of shared clonotypes between healthy human individuals. Assay used: immunoSEQ multiplex PCR; TCRdb lists only in-frame clones, some missing. The sample lists a few million clones, 85% to 95% seen once, with around 0.14% in the top ten. Input material: naive CD4+ T cells sorted from blood. This sample's subset: CD45RA+ positively selected. These receptors were taken from a man younger than 35 in good health.

This chain connects TRBV2 to TRBJ1-2; 12 bases fit TRBD1. Germline loops: CDR1 SNHLY, CDR2 FYNNEI. The CDR3 spans 17 residues. V gave up 7 bases and J gave up 0 bases; unmatched junction bases: 9. The CDR3 loop is CASIAGTGGFTNYGYTF. The DNA for the CDR3 is TGTGCCAGCATCGCCGGGACAGGGGGCTTTACTAACTATGGCTACACCTTC.

Notes on this clone: The junction departs from germline at one end; a sequencing error may be responsible. This chain joins TRBV30 and TRBJ2-7; no reliable D call. Germline assignment: CDR1 GTSNPN and CDR2 SVGIG (reference sequence). The CDR3 is 12 amino acids. The CDR3 coding sequence is TGTGCCTGGGGACCACACTCCTCCGAGCAGTACTTC. Its translation: CAWGPHSSEQYF.

The rearrangement links TRBV25-1 to TRBJ2-7, with 10 positions matching TRBD1. J lost 2 bases, V lost 4 bases, and 5 bases had no gene match. CDR3 length: 15 amino acids. Germline V gene lookup returns CDR1 MGHDK and CDR2 SYGVNS. Here the CDR3 reads CASSVSGQGTYEQYF. CDR3 DNA sequence: TGTGCCAGCAGTGTATCGGGACAGGGGACCTACGAGCAGTACTTC.

This chain uses TRBV18 with TRBJ2-1; no clear D. This CDR3 has 13 amino acids. In germline, CDR1 is KGHSH, CDR2 LQKENI. V lost 6 bases and J 5 bases, leaving 11 bases between the germline ends. The CDR3 DNA is TGTGCCAGCTCCCTGGGCAGTAACAATGAGCAGTTCTTC. Protein: CASSLGSNNEQFF. Supplemented by reference TRBV18 and TRBJ2-1, the full variable domain reads NAGVMQNPRHLVRRRGQEARLRCSPMKGHSHVYWYRQLPEEGLKFMVYLQKENIIDESGMPKERFSAEFPKEGPSILRIQQVVRGDSAAYFCASSLGSNNEQFFGPGTRLTVL.

The V call is TRBV5-1, the J call TRBJ2-7, with TRBD1 as a possible D gene (8 bases). V lost 2 bases, J lost 5 bases, and 20 bases lay in between. CDR3 size: 16 residues. Germline CDR1 SGHRS, CDR2 YFSETQ. In DNA, the CDR3 is TGCGCCAGCAGCTTCGGCACAGGACAGGGAGGGCACGAGCAGTACTTC. This translates into CASSFGTGQGGHEQYF.

The chain recombines TRBV7-8 with TRBJ1-2; D is uncertain. This CDR3 is built from 14 residues. CDR1 is SGHVS, CDR2 FQNEAQ, per germline. The V and J ends lost 4 bases and 0 bases respectively, with 9 bases between them. The CDR3 protein is CASSSEGTNYGYTF. In nucleotides, the CDR3 is TGTGCCAGCAGCTCGGAGGGTACTAACTATGGCTACACCTTC.

The genes are TRBV18 and TRBJ1-2; D possibly corresponds to TRBD1 (6 bases). V dropped 8 bases and J dropped 2 bases, with 15 bases sitting between them. The CDR3 is 14 residues long. Germline CDR1 KGHSH, CDR2 LQKENI. CDR3 coding DNA: TGTGCCAGCAGGTCTTCGGACAGCAACTATGGCTACACCTTC. It yields the protein CASRSSDSNYGYTF.

The chain recombines TRBV11-3 with TRBJ2-2, with 9 bases aligning to TRBD1. Germline V gene lookup returns CDR1 SGHNT and CDR2 YENEEA. The J segment lost 4 bases and the V segment lost 5 bases, leaving 5 bases of the junction unmatched. This CDR3 has 15 amino acids. The CDR3 is CASSAQGAVTGELFF. DNA of the CDR3: TGTGCCAGCAGCGCACAGGGGGCCGTCACCGGGGAGCTGTTTTTT.

The chain uses TRBV5-1 and TRBJ1-1; the D gene is possibly TRBD1 (5 bases). Germline-derived CDR1 and CDR2 are SGHRS and YFSETQ. Trimming removed 3 bases at V and 6 bases at J, with 12 bases between. The CDR3 length is 13 residues. CDR3 nucleotides: TGCGCCAGCAGCTCTGGGCAGGGCGCTGAAGCTTTCTTT. Translated: CASSSGQGAEAFF.

The chain combines TRBV10-3 with TRBJ1-1; D not resolved. The CDR3 loop spans 15 amino acids. Trimming took 2 bases from V and 0 from J, leaving 10 bases between them. The germline CDR1 and CDR2 sequences are ENHRY and SYGVKD. This chain's CDR3 is CAISENKGLNTEAFF. CDR3 nucleotide sequence: TGTGCCATCAGTGAGAATAAGGGTCTGAACACTGAAGCTTTCTTT.

The chain uses TRBV7-9 and TRBJ1-1; TRBD1 matches at 10 bases. Per the germline V gene, CDR1 is SEHNR and CDR2 is FQNEAQ (reference sequence). The CDR3 contains 16 residues. J was trimmed by 4 bases and V by 10 bases; bases with no gene match: 15. Here the CDR3 DNA reads TGTGCCACCAAACCGGGACAGGGGAGTCCGGGCACTGAAGCTTTCTTT. Translation: CATKPGQGSPGTEAFF.

About this clone: Within the sample, other DNA sequences also encode this same CDR3. J is TRBJ1-5 and V is TRBV7-2; possible D gene TRBD1, 5 bases. The V and J ends lost 2 bases and 5 bases respectively, with 7 bases between them. The CDR3 covers 13 residues. CDR1 SGHTA and CDR2 FQGNSA come from the germline V gene. The CDR3 spells CASSLIRDQPQHF. The CDR3 nucleotides are TGTGCCAGCAGCTTAATCAGGGATCAGCCCCAGCATTTT.

This clone was observed once. The chain has TRBV5-1 and TRBJ2-1; 8 nucleotides line up with TRBD2. The germline V gene encodes CDR1 SGHRS and CDR2 YFSETQ. This CDR3 has 16 amino acids. After removal of 4 bases from V and 7 bases from J, the junction contained 13 bases not matched to a gene. The CDR3 DNA is TGCGCCAGCAGCCCGACGGGACTAGGAATAAGTAATGAGCAGTTCTTC. Its translation: CASSPTGLGISNEQFF.

In regard to this clone: Other DNA variants within this sample encode the same CDR3. The rearrangement joins TRBV9 to TRBJ2-5, with 14 bases identical to TRBD2. V lost 4 bases and J lost 0; bases outside the gene matches: 8. Germline V gene lookup returns CDR1 SGDLS and CDR2 YYNGEE. The CDR3 runs to 18 residues. The CDR3 region has the DNA TGTGCCAGCAGCCCCGGGACTAGCGGGGGCCCGTACCAAGAGACCCAGTACTTC. Encoded protein: CASSPGTSGGPYQETQYF.

The chain joins TRBV30 to TRBJ2-2; D unclear. The germline CDR1 and CDR2 sequences are GTSNPN and SVGIG (reference sequence). V was clipped by 1 base and J by 9 bases, with 9 bases between them. CDR3 length: 12 residues. CDR3 protein: CAWSAVSRELFF. The CDR3 DNA reads as TGTGCCTGGAGTGCGGTATCCAGGGAGCTGTTTTTT. Looking up the rest from reference TRBV30 and TRBJ2-2 gives the full variable domain: SQTIHQWPATLVQPVGSPLSLECTVEGTSNPNLYWYRQAAGRGLQLLFYSVGIGQISSEVPQNLSASRPQDRQFILSSKKLLLSDSGFYLCAWSAVSRELFFGEGSRLTVL.

The rearrangement uses TRBV5-1 and TRBJ2-3; 12 nucleotides match TRBD2. Trimming took 2 bases from V and 5 from J; bases not matched to a gene: 3. Germline V gene lookup returns CDR1 SGHRS and CDR2 YFSETQ. This CDR3 has 15 amino acids. In nucleotides, the CDR3 is TGCGCCAGCAGCTTAGCTAGCGGGAGGGAAGATACGCAGTATTTT. Translated, it gives CASSLASGREDTQYF.

The chain links TRBV7-2 to TRBJ2-5; D is ambiguous. Germline lookup yields CDR1 SGHTA and CDR2 FQGNSA. The V end lost 5 bases, the J end lost 2 bases, and 15 bases lay between the germline ends. This CDR3 region has 15 residues. DNA for the CDR3: TGTGCCAGCAGCCCCCGTAGGAACAGTCAAGAGACCCAGTACTTC. Its translation: CASSPRRNSQETQYF.

This chain joins TRBV9 and TRBJ2-5, with D perhaps TRBD1 (6 bases). The CDR3 runs 16 residues. CDR1 and CDR2 from the germline V gene are SGDLS and YYNGEE. Trimming left V 0 bases short and J 3 bases short, with 15 bases between. The CDR3 DNA sequence: TGTGCCAGCAGCGTAGGGGCAGGGGTAGGGGAAGAGACCCAGTACTTC. Translating gives CASSVGAGVGEETQYF.

V usage is TRBV5-1 and J usage is TRBJ2-5; 7 nucleotides match TRBD2. Germline V gene lookup returns CDR1 SGHRS and CDR2 YFSETQ. J was trimmed by 2 bases and V by 5 bases; bases with no gene match: 15. The length of the CDR3 is 17 residues. The CDR3 is CASSEGTTQSGQETQYF. In DNA form, the CDR3 reads TGCGCCAGCAGTGAAGGGACTACCCAGTCTGGGCAAGAGACCCAGTACTTC.

As for this clone: The sample carries other DNA sequences with the same CDR3. The chain's CDR3 is CAWTPSGANVLTF. In nucleotides, the CDR3 is TGTGCCTGGACGCCCTCTGGGGCCAACGTCCTGACTTTC. The chain links TRBV30 to TRBJ2-6; the D is unclear. The CDR3 contains 13 residues. Between the trimmed V and J ends, which lost 4 bases and 0 bases, there was a span of 4 bases. CDR1 and CDR2 from the germline V gene are GTSNPN and SVGIG (reference sequence).